Listed below are T cell receptor beta chains from one sample, sequenced in a study of cytomegalovirus exposure and HLA in healthy donors. Libraries were prepared by immunoSEQ multiplex PCR; TCRdb keeps only in-frame clonotypes and omits some of them. The sample holds about 110,000 clones, 60% to 85% seen once. Sequencing was performed on PBMCs. These TCRs come from a male donor in good health and CMV-seronegative. Both conserved end residues are part of each CDR3. The D gene is left open where the match is weak. Clone size is shown for a subset of rows, as once, few, many or a class of expanded clone.

j_call v_call clone_size d_call cdr3_nt cdr3_aa
TRBJ2-3 TRBV7-9 . . TGTTCCAGCAGCGGAGGGACGGCTACAGATACGCAGTATTTT CSSSGGTATDTQYF
TRBJ2-5 TRBV5-1 . . TGCGCCAGCAGCTTGGGGGGAGTCGGTCAAGAGACCCAGTACTTC CASSLGGVGQETQYF
TRBJ2-7 TRBV9 . TRBD2 TGTGCCAGCAGCGTAGGTTCCAGCGGGACCTACGAGCAGTACTTC CASSVGSSGTYEQYF
TRBJ2-3 TRBV11-2 few TRBD1 TGTGCCAGCACCCCCGGGACAGCCACAGATACGCAGTATTTT CASTPGTATDTQYF
TRBJ1-5 TRBV15 . . TGTGCCACCAGCAGAGCCGGGAATAGCAATCAGCCCCAGCATTTT CATSRAGNSNQPQHF
TRBJ2-7 TRBV7-2 . TRBD1 TGTGCCAGCAGCTTAAACAGGGGTAACGACGAGCAGTACTTC CASSLNRGNDEQYF
TRBJ2-6 TRBV6-1 . . TGTGCCAGCAGTGAATCTACGATGGGGAGACTCTCTGGGGCCAACGTCCTGACTTTC CASSESTMGRLSGANVLTF
TRBJ1-1 TRBV7-9 . . TGTTCCAGCAGCTCCGAGGTGAACACTGAAGCTTTCTTT CSSSSEVNTEAFF
TRBJ1-1 TRBV7-9 . TRBD1 TGTGCCAGCAGCTCGGGACAGGCTAACACTGAAGCTTTCTTT CASSSGQANTEAFF
TRBJ2-5 TRBV7-8 . . TGTGCCAGCAGCTTAGTTACGGGATCCCAAGAGACCCAGTACTTC CASSLVTGSQETQYF
TRBJ2-7 TRBV13 . TRBD2 TGTGCCAGCAGCTCACCCGGGAGGGGGGTCTACGAGCAGTACTTC CASSSPGRGVYEQYF
TRBJ2-3 TRBV5-1 . TRBD1 TGCGCCAGCAGATACAGGGGATCCGGCAGGGTAGTAGATACGCAGTATTTT CASRYRGSGRVVDTQYF
TRBJ1-2 TRBV19 once . TGTGCCAGTAGTATTAGGAACTGGCCGGGCTATGGCTACACCTTC CASSIRNWPGYGYTF
TRBJ1-1 TRBV7-9 . . TGTGCCAGCAGCTCAGTACCCCAACAGGGAACTGAAGCTTTCTTT CASSSVPQQGTEAFF
TRBJ2-4 TRBV6-1 . TRBD1 TGTGCCAGCAGACAGGGGGCGCGGGACATTCAGTACTTC CASRQGARDIQYF
TRBJ1-5 TRBV7-9 . . TGTGCCAGCAGCTTAGAAGGGGGTAGTCAGCCCCAGCATTTT CASSLEGGSQPQHF
TRBJ1-2 TRBV11-2 . TRBD1 TGTGCCAGCACCACCTACAGGGGGAGAGTCTATGGCTACACCTTC CASTTYRGRVYGYTF
TRBJ2-4 TRBV28 . . TGTGCCAGCAGTCCCCCGGCCAAAAACATTCAGTACTTC CASSPPAKNIQYF
TRBJ2-5 TRBV7-2 . TRBD1 TGTGCCAGCAGCTTAGGAGGGACAGATAAAGAGACCCAGTACTTC CASSLGGTDKETQYF
TRBJ1-2 TRBV7-2 . TRBD1 TGTGCCAGCAGCCCTTGGGGACAGGGTTTAAGCGGCTACACCTTC CASSPWGQGLSGYTF
TRBJ1-2 TRBV6-5 once TRBD1 TGTGCCAGCAGTTACAGGGACAGACTTAACTATGGCTACACCTTC CASSYRDRLNYGYTF
TRBJ1-1 TRBV5-1 . TRBD1 TGCGCCAGCAGCGTCGGGACAGCGAACACTGAAGCTTTCTTT CASSVGTANTEAFF
TRBJ2-1 TRBV7-2 . . TGTGCCAGCAGTTCGACTTTTAGCTCCTACAATGAGCAGTTCTTC CASSSTFSSYNEQFF
TRBJ2-5 TRBV2 . TRBD2 TGTGCCAGCAGTTTACTAGCGGGGGAGACCCAGTACTTC CASSLLAGETQYF
TRBJ1-3 TRBV6-1 . . TGTGCCAGCAGTAATACAGGGTCGGGAAACACCATATATTTT CASSNTGSGNTIYF
TRBJ1-4 TRBV5-1 . TRBD1 TGCGCCAGCAGCCAAGGGGACAGTACCAATGAAAAACTGTTTTTT CASSQGDSTNEKLFF
TRBJ1-3 TRBV18 few . TGTGCCAGCTCACCAACGATCGAATCTTACTCGGGAAACACCATATATTTT CASSPTIESYSGNTIYF
TRBJ1-1 TRBV19 . . TGTGCCAGTAGTATCTCGAGAACGAACACTGAAGCTTTCTTT CASSISRTNTEAFF
TRBJ1-2 TRBV4-1 few TRBD1 TGCGCCAGCAGCCAAGCCGAAACAGGGGGCTGGGGCTACACCTTC CASSQAETGGWGYTF
TRBJ2-1 TRBV19 . TRBD2 TGTGCCAGTTCCTCTAGCGGCTGGAACAATGAGCAGTTCTTC CASSSSGWNNEQFF
TRBJ1-2 TRBV27 . . TGTGCCAGCAGTTTAGCGTCAGGGGCCAACTATGGCTACACCTTC CASSLASGANYGYTF
TRBJ2-2 TRBV9 . TRBD1 TGTGCCAGCAGCGTAGTGACAGGGCCGAACACCGGGGAGCTGTTTTTT CASSVVTGPNTGELFF
TRBJ2-5 TRBV28 once . TGTGCCAGCATCAAATGGGGCGAAAAAGAGACCCAGTACTTC CASIKWGEKETQYF
TRBJ2-1 TRBV4-2 . TRBD2 TGTGCCAGCAGCCAAGAGGCTAGCGGGAGTTCCTACAATGAGCAGTTCTTC CASSQEASGSSYNEQFF
TRBJ2-5 TRBV7-9 . . TGTGCCAGCAGCTCAACCTCTAATCGAGAGACCCAGTACTTC CASSSTSNRETQYF
TRBJ1-1 TRBV9 . . TGTGCCAGCAGCCCCCCCGGCAGGGCCGAAGCTTTCTTT CASSPPGRAEAFF
TRBJ1-2 TRBV10-2 once . TGCGCCAGCAGCCCTCCTAATAACTATGGCTACACCTTC CASSPPNNYGYTF
TRBJ1-5 TRBV6-5 . . TGTGCCAGCAGTCATGACCCCGGGAAGCCCCAGCATTTT CASSHDPGKPQHF
TRBJ2-7 TRBV7-9 . TRBD2 TGTTCCAGCAGCTTTCATAGCGGGAGTGCAAACCACGAGCAGTACTTC CSSSFHSGSANHEQYF
TRBJ2-7 TRBV9 . . TGTGCCAGCAGCCCTCCGTTCTCCTACGAGCAGTACTTC CASSPPFSYEQYF
TRBJ1-6 TRBV11-3 . TRBD1 TGTGCCAGCAGCCGAGGACAGGGAATCTCACCCCTCCACTTT CASSRGQGISPLHF
TRBJ2-2 TRBV5-5 . . TGTGCCAGCAGCTTGGCCCCAGCGAACACCGGGGAGCTGTTTTTT CASSLAPANTGELFF
TRBJ1-1 TRBV30 . TRBD1 TGTGCCTGGAGGTTTATGGGGACAGGGGTCACTGAAGCTTTCTTT CAWRFMGTGVTEAFF
TRBJ2-7 TRBV6-1 few . TGTGCCAGCAGTTTCGAGGGGGATAACTACGAGCAGTACTTC CASSFEGDNYEQYF
TRBJ1-4 TRBV9 . . TGTGCCAGCAGCGTCACTGGAGACGCTTATGAAAAACTGTTTTTT CASSVTGDAYEKLFF
TRBJ2-7 TRBV9 . TRBD2 TGTGCCAGCAGCCCCAGTAGCGGGCTTCCCTACGAGCAGTACTTC CASSPSSGLPYEQYF
TRBJ2-1 TRBV29-1 . TRBD1 TGCAGCGTGCGGGACAGGGGGTGGGACAATGAGCAGTTCTTC CSVRDRGWDNEQFF
TRBJ1-2 TRBV15 . TRBD1 TGTGCCACCGCGATCGGGACAGGACATTATGGGAACACCTTC CATAIGTGHYGNTF
TRBJ1-1 TRBV4-1 . . TGCGCCAGCAGCCAACCGACAGAAACCGCCACTGAAGCTTTCTTT CASSQPTETATEAFF
TRBJ1-5 TRBV9 . TRBD1 TGTGCCAGCAGCGGACAGGGGGCAAGTAAGCCCCAGCATTTT CASSGQGASKPQHF
TRBJ1-3 TRBV28 once . TGTGCCAGCAGTAGGAACAGTGAGTTCCGAAACACCATATATTTT CASSRNSEFRNTIYF
TRBJ2-5 TRBV5-1 . . TGCGCCAGCAGCTTAGGACAGACGCAGGAGACCCAGTACTTC CASSLGQTQETQYF
TRBJ1-1 TRBV27 . . TGTGCCAGCAGTTACCGACCAGCAGGGATGAACACTGAAGCTTTCTTT CASSYRPAGMNTEAFF
TRBJ2-5 TRBV7-3 . . TGTGCCAGCAGCTTCGACTCGCGAGAGACCCAGTACTTC CASSFDSRETQYF
TRBJ2-2 TRBV11-3 . TRBD2 TGTGCCAGCAGCGAGACTAGCGGGAGGACCGGGGAGCTGTTTTTT CASSETSGRTGELFF